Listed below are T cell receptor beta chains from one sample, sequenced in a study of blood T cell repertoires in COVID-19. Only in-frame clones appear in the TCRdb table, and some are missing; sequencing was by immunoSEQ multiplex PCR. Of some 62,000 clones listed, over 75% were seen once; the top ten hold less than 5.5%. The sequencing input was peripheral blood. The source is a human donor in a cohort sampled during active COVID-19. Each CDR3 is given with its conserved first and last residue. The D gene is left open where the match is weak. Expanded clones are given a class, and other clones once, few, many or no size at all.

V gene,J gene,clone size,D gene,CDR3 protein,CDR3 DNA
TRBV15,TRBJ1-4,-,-,CATSRDNEGLNEKLFF,TGTGCCACCAGCAGAGATAACGAGGGCCTTAATGAAAAACTGTTTTTT
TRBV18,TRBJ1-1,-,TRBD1,CASSQGTGSEAFF,TGTGCCAGCTCCCAGGGGACAGGGTCTGAAGCTTTCTTT
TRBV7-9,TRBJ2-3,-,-,CASSLPNQADTQYF,TGTGCCAGCAGCCTCCCAAATCAGGCAGATACGCAGTATTTT
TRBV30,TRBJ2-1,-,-,CAWQHSGRNEQFF,TGTGCCTGGCAGCACAGCGGGCGTAATGAGCAGTTCTTC
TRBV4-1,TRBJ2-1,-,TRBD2,CASSQEKAGVDNEQFF,TGCGCCAGCAGCCAAGAAAAAGCGGGAGTAGACAATGAGCAGTTCTTC
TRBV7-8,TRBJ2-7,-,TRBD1,CASSARRQGYSYEQYF,TGTGCCAGCAGCGCCCGACGACAGGGATACTCCTACGAGCAGTACTTC
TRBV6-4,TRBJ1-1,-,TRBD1,CASRRRTGDTEAFF,TGTGCCAGCCGGCGTAGGACAGGGGACACTGAAGCTTTCTTT
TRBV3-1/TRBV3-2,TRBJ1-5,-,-,CASSLGTLSNQPQHF,TGTGCCAGCAGCCTCGGGACACTTAGCAATCAGCCCCAGCATTTT
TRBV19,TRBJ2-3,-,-,CASSITAGITDTQYF,TGTGCCAGTAGTATTACGGCGGGAATCACAGATACGCAGTATTTT
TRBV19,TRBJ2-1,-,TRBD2,CASKDAGTSGRAVGWFF,TGTGCCAGTAAGGACGCCGGGACTAGCGGGAGGGCCGTTGGATGGTTCTTC
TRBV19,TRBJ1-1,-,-,CASVSNTEAFF,TGTGCCAGTGTGTCTAACACTGAAGCTTTCTTT
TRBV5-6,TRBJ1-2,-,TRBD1,CASRDRTLYGYTF,TGTGCCAGCAGGGACAGGACTCTCTATGGCTACACCTTC
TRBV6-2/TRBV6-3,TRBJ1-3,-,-,CASSYSTSGNTIYF,TGTGCCAGCAGTTACTCTACTTCTGGAAACACCATATATTTT
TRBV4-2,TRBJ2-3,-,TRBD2,CASSQEMGTSGGTITDTQYF,TGTGCCAGCAGCCAAGAGATGGGGACTAGCGGGGGGACGATCACAGATACGCAGTATTTT
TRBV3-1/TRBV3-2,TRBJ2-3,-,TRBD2,CASSQDWISGGHTQYF,TGTGCCAGCAGCCAAGACTGGATTAGCGGGGGGCATACGCAGTATTTT
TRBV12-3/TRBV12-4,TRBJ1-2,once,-,CASSLRSNYGYTF,TGTGCCAGCAGTTTACGGAGTAACTATGGCTACACCTTC
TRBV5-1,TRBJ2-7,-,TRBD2,CASSLGASGISLVYEQYF,TGCGCCAGCAGCTTGGGGGCTAGCGGGATATCGCTCGTGTACGAGCAGTACTTC
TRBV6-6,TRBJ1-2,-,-,CASNSRTGGYTF,TGTGCCAGCAACTCCCGGACTGGAGGCTACACCTTC
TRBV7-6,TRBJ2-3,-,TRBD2,CASSLVLAGATDTQYF,TGTGCCAGCAGCTTAGTTCTAGCGGGCGCCACAGATACGCAGTATTTT
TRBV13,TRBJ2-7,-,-,CASRETGKTYEQYF,TGTGCCAGCAGGGAAACAGGGAAGACCTACGAGCAGTACTTC
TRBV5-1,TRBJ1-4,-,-,CASSTWGGNEKLFF,TGCGCCAGCAGCACTTGGGGGGGAAATGAAAAACTGTTTTTT
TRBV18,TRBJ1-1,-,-,CASSAQENTEAFF,TGTGCCAGCTCAGCCCAGGAGAACACTGAAGCTTTCTTT
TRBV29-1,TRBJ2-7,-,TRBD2,CSIWTSSYEQYF,TGCAGCATATGGACTAGTTCCTACGAGCAGTACTTC
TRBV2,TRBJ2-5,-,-,CASSARQLGLISETQYF,TGTGCCAGCAGCGCTAGACAGTTGGGGTTGATTTCTGAGACCCAGTACTTC
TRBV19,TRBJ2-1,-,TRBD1,CASRGTGNSNYNEQFF,TGTGCCAGTAGGGGGACAGGGAATTCGAACTACAATGAGCAGTTCTTC
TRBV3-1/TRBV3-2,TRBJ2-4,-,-,CASSHALLAKNIQYF,TGTGCCAGCAGCCATGCGCTACTAGCCAAAAACATTCAGTACTTC
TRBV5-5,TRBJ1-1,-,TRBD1,CASSKVTGMNTEAFF,TGTGCCAGCAGCAAGGTGACAGGGATGAACACTGAAGCTTTCTTT
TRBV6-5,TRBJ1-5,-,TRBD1,CASSLGQGAQPQHF,TGTGCCAGCAGTTTAGGACAGGGGGCACAGCCCCAGCATTTT
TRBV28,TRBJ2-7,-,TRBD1,CASSKFGSGGYEQYF,TGTGCCAGCAGTAAGTTCGGGTCAGGGGGCTACGAGCAGTACTTC
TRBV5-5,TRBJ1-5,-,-,CASSLDRYSNQPQHF,TGTGCCAGCAGCTTGGACAGATATAGCAATCAGCCCCAGCATTTT
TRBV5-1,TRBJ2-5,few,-,CASSFGQETQYF,TGCGCCAGCAGCTTCGGGCAAGAGACCCAGTACTTC
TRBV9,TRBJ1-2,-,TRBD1,CASSVGTGRFGGYTF,TGTGCCAGCAGCGTAGGGACAGGGCGTTTCGGTGGCTACACCTTC
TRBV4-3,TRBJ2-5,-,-,CASSQTSGGGHQETQYF,TGCGCCAGCAGCCAAACTTCTGGGGGGGGCCACCAAGAGACCCAGTACTTC
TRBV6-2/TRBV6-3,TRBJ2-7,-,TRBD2,CASSRDYYEQYF,TGTGCCAGCAGCCGGGACTACTACGAGCAGTACTTC
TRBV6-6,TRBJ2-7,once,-,CASSYSSGVGEQYF,TGTGCCAGCAGTTACTCTTCCGGAGTGGGCGAGCAGTACTTC
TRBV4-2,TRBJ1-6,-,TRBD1,CASSHQGQGVTYNSPLHF,TGTGCCAGCAGCCACCAGGGACAGGGGGTCACCTATAATTCACCCCTCCACTTT
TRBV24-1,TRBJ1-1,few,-,CATSRGSIYGGEAFF,TGTGCCACCAGTCGCGGATCTATTTACGGAGGTGAAGCTTTCTTT
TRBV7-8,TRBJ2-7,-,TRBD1,CASSSRRGRSYEQYF,TGTGCCAGCAGCTCTCGCAGGGGGCGTAGTTACGAGCAGTACTTC
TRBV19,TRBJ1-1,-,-,CASSPQGSFTEAFF,TGTGCCAGTAGTCCGCAGGGGAGCTTCACTGAAGCTTTCTTT
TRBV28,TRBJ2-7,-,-,CASRYGSSYEQYF,TGTGCCAGCAGATATGGCAGCTCCTACGAGCAGTACTTC
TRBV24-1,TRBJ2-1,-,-,CATSAVRDFSYNEQFF,TGTGCCACCAGTGCCGTCCGGGACTTCTCCTACAATGAGCAGTTCTTC
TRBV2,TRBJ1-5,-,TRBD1,CASRGDRGNQPQHF,TGTGCCAGCAGGGGAGACAGGGGAAATCAGCCCCAGCATTTT
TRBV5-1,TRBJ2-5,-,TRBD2,CASSLERLAGVQETQYF,TGCGCCAGCAGCTTGGAACGACTAGCGGGGGTCCAAGAGACCCAGTACTTC
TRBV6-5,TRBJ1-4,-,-,CASSSDASGGREKLFF,TGTGCCAGCAGTTCAGATGCCTCCGGGGGGAGGGAGAAACTGTTTTTT
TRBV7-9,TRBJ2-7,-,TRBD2,CASSSGGSKYEQYF,TGTGCCAGCAGCTCGGGAGGATCCAAGTACGAGCAGTACTTC
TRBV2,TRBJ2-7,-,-,CASSDGRGFQHEQYF,TGTGCCAGCAGTGACGGTAGGGGTTTTCAACACGAGCAGTACTTC
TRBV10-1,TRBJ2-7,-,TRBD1,CASNRDRNSYEQYF,TGCGCCAGCAACCGGGACAGAAACTCCTACGAGCAGTACTTC
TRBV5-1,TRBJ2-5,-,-,CASSLGQLQETQYF,TGCGCCAGCAGCTTGGGACAGCTCCAAGAGACCCAGTACTTC
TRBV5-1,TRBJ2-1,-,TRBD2,CASSRGGVYLNEQFF,TGCGCCAGCAGCCGCGGGGGGGTTTATCTCAATGAGCAGTTCTTC
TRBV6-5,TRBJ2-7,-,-,CASSYSGLPVYEQYF,TGTGCCAGCAGTTACTCGGGCCTCCCGGTTTACGAGCAGTACTTC
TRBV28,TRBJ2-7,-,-,CATGDYEQYF,TGTGCCACGGGGGACTACGAGCAGTACTTC
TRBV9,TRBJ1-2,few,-,CASSADRGYGYTF,TGTGCCAGCAGCGCCGACCGGGGGTATGGCTACACCTTC